This T cell receptor (beta chain) was captured by sequencing in a study of immune characterization of retroperitoneal liposarcoma. This clonotype is termed medium-sized. One entry per CDR3 protein results from TCRdb running MiXCR on the PCR reads. Of around 1,000 distinct CDR3 sequences listed, about 20% are singletons. Trimming pared 3 bases from V and 10 bases from J, leaving 16 bases between. CDR3 length equals 14 residues. The sequence came from a male donor with retroperitoneal liposarcoma. The J gene is TRBJ2-1, the V gene TRBV12-3 or TRBV12-4, with D maybe TRBD1 (7 bases). Material for sequencing was tumor tissue. The CDR3 is CASSFQGGYYEQFF. The CDR3, as DNA: TGTGCCAGCAGTTTCCAGGGGGGTTACTACGAGCAGTTCTTC.